Presented here are 2 T cell receptor beta chains from one specimen sequenced in a study of cytomegalovirus exposure and HLA in healthy donors (dated by TCRdb to the late 2010s). The library was made by the immunoSEQ multiplex PCR assay. For the multiplex PCR, a mixture combining 60 forward primers for TCR Vbeta segments and 13 reverse primers for TCR Jbeta segments was used. In its TCRdb copy, this immuneACCESS table keeps in-frame sequences only and misses some clones. Where compared with another copy, unresolved V genes explain less than half of these, and the others have no known cause. A total of roughly 120,000 clones appear in this sample, 77% of them only once. Together, the top ten hold around 4% of the sample. Sequencing input: PBMCs. The receptors were gathered from a human donor in good health.

This rearrangement joins TRBV5-1 to TRBJ2-7, with 8 nucleotides matching TRBD2. V dropped 4 bases and J dropped 1; count of bases not matched to a gene: 7. The CDR3 sequence is 15 residues long. Germline CDR1 is SGHRS and CDR2 is YFSETQ. The CDR3 here is CASSDRREGSYEQYF. DNA for the CDR3: TGCGCCAGCAGCGACCGCCGGGAGGGTTCCTACGAGCAGTACTTC.

V is TRBV7-9 and J is TRBJ1-1; 8 nucleotides match TRBD1. Germline CDR1 SEHNR, CDR2 FQNEAQ (reference sequence). J lost 4 bases, V lost 1 base, and 11 bases had no gene match. The CDR3 loop spans 17 amino acids. CDR3 nucleotides: TGTGCCAGCAGCTTAGGCAGGGGGCAGGTACGGAGCACTGAAGCTTTCTTT. As protein: CASSLGRGQVRSTEAFF.